This TCR beta chain was observed in a study of T cell responses to AZD1222 COVID-19 vaccine. Clones were sequenced by immunoSEQ multiplex PCR, and TCRdb holds only the in-frame ones, with some missing. The table records about 130,000 clones, approximately 88% of them present only once. V shed 5 bases, J shed 4 bases, and the junction held 4 bases outside the gene matches. CDR3 length: 15 amino acids. CDR1 and CDR2 (germline): SGDLS, YYNGEE. The source was peripheral blood, collected on day 0 of AZD1222 vaccination. The gene calls are TRBV9 and TRBJ2-1; TRBD2 matches at 12 bases. This sequence originates from an adult in good health. The CDR3, as DNA: TGTGCCAGCAGTCGGACTAGCGGGAATTACAATGAGCAGTTCTTC. As protein: CASSRTSGNYNEQFF.